Presented here are 18 T cell receptor beta chains from one specimen sequenced in a study of OX40 agonist ivuxolimab in advanced cancers. Measured with immunoSEQ multiplex PCR; TCRdb has only the in-frame clones, and not every one. The sample lists 60,000 to 75,000 clones, about 85% occurring once. Source: CD4+ or CD8+ T cells sorted from blood, taken in a trial of the OX40 agonist ivuxolimab. The source is an adult with an advanced solid tumor such as melanoma, head and neck, liver or kidney cancer.

The chain joins TRBV6-5 to TRBJ2-2, with D unclear. The CDR3 length is 15 residues. The ends were cut back, 5 bases at V and 0 bases at J, with 10 bases in the middle. CDR1 and CDR2 from the germline V gene are MNHEY and SVGAGI. The CDR3 spells CASSRRNANTGELFF. The CDR3 DNA is TGTGCCAGCAGTCGACGGAACGCGAACACCGGGGAGCTGTTTTTT.

This chain connects TRBV19 to TRBJ2-1, with 9 bases lining up with TRBD1. The germline gives CDR1 LNHDA, CDR2 SQIVND (reference sequence). The CDR3 has 14 residues. Trimming removed 10 bases from V and 8 bases from J; junction bases left unmatched: 12. CDR3 nucleotide sequence: TGTGCCATTAGCTCGGGACAGGGCGGGGATGAGCAGTTCTTC. Translation gives CAISSGQGGDEQFF.

The chain uses TRBV27 and TRBJ1-5; 7 positions match TRBD1. The CDR3 has 14 amino acids. V lost 6 bases to trimming and J lost 4 bases; unmatched junction nucleotides: 6. Germline V gene lookup returns CDR1 MNHEY and CDR2 SMNVEV (reference sequence). CDR3 region: CASRRDSLNQPQHF. The CDR3 DNA is TGTGCCAGCAGACGGGACAGCCTGAATCAGCCCCAGCATTTT.

CDR3 sequence (DNA): TGTGCCAGCAGCTCGGACGGTGGGGGCACTGAAGCTTTCTTT. Translating gives CASSSDGGGTEAFF. The rearrangement links TRBV7-2 to TRBJ1-1, with a possible D match to TRBD1 (5 bases). CDR3 size: 14 residues. V lost 4 bases to trimming and J lost 4 bases, with 13 bases between them. From germline, CDR1 is SGHTA and CDR2 FQGNSA.

The J gene is TRBJ1-6, the V gene TRBV10-3; D is perhaps TRBD1 (5 bases). The CDR3 is 16 amino acids. V lost 3 bases and J lost 3, with 12 bases in between. CDR1 and CDR2 (germline): ENHRY, SYGVKD. CDR3 loop: CAISDRQIFYNSPLHF. DNA of the CDR3: TGTGCCATCAGTGATAGACAGATATTCTATAATTCACCCCTCCACTTT.

This chain links TRBV5-4 with TRBJ1-1; TRBD1 is a possible D gene (5 bases). V dropped 0 bases and J dropped 11 bases, with 11 bases sitting between them. The CDR3 length is 12 residues. Per germline, CDR1 SGHNT and CDR2 YYREEE (reference sequence). The CDR3 coding sequence is TGTGCCAGCAGCTTGGAAAAGGGACGGGCTTTCTTT. As protein: CASSLEKGRAFF.

This chain connects TRBV5-1 to TRBJ1-1; TRBD1 is a possible D gene (5 bases). From germline, CDR1 is SGHRS and CDR2 YFSETQ. The CDR3 runs to 13 residues. Trimming took off 4 bases at V and 8 bases at J, with 15 bases between the two ends. CDR3 coding DNA: TGCGCCAGCAGCGCTGAACCGGGACGAGAAGCTTTCTTT. Translation gives CASSAEPGREAFF.

The gene calls are TRBV12-5 and TRBJ1-4; D possibly corresponds to TRBD1 (5 bases). Between the trimmed V and J ends, which lost 5 bases and 4 bases, there was a span of 11 bases. The CDR3 is 14 residues long. Germline-derived CDR1 and CDR2 are LGHNT and FRNRAP. The DNA of the CDR3 is TGTGCTAGTGGTCTTGGGGCAGGTAATGAAAAACTGTTTTTT. Protein: CASGLGAGNEKLFF.

The chain links TRBV7-9 to TRBJ2-3; D is undetermined. The CDR3 contains 15 residues. V lost 6 bases to trimming and J lost 2 bases, with 15 bases between them. CDR1 is SEHNR and CDR2 is FQNEAQ in the germline V gene (reference sequence). The CDR3 loop reads CASSSRIGLTDTQYF. CDR3 nucleotide sequence: TGTGCCAGCAGTTCGAGGATAGGGCTCACAGATACGCAGTATTTT.

This sequence joins TRBV11-2 and TRBJ2-3; 7 bases map to TRBD2. In germline, CDR1 is SGHAT, CDR2 FQNNGV. The V segment lost 3 bases and the J segment 1 base; nucleotides outside the gene matches: 4. CDR3 size: 15 residues. The CDR3 DNA reads TGTGCCAGCAGCTTCCCGGGGAGGGGCACAGATACGCAGTATTTT. Translation: CASSFPGRGTDTQYF. Variable domain in full (rest from reference TRBV11-2 and TRBJ2-3): EAGVAQSPRYKIIEKRQSVAFWCNPISGHATLYWYQQILGQGPKLLIQFQNNGVVDDSQLPKDRFSAERLKGVDSTLKIQPAKLEDSAVYLCASSFPGRGTDTQYFGPGTRLTVL.

The chain uses TRBV18 and TRBJ1-4; TRBD1 matches at 8 bases. Unmatched junction bases numbered 2, after V lost 3 bases and J lost 2 bases. The germline V gene encodes CDR1 KGHSH and CDR2 LQKENI. The CDR3 covers 15 residues. For the CDR3, the DNA is TGTGCCAGCTCACCGAGGACAGGGACTAATGAAAAACTGTTTTTT. Protein product: CASSPRTGTNEKLFF.

For the CDR3, the DNA is TGTGCCAGTAGTTCGGGCATCGGACTTAGCACAGATACGCAGTATTTT. Amino acid sequence: CASSSGIGLSTDTQYF. V usage is TRBV19 and J usage is TRBJ2-3, with D perhaps TRBD2 (5 bases). The CDR3 is 16 amino acids. Germline CDR1 is LNHDA and CDR2 is SQIVND (reference sequence). Trimming removed 5 bases at V and 0 bases at J, with 15 bases between.

CDR3 DNA sequence: TGCGCCAGCAGCCGGTCGGGGGGGGTAAACCAAGAGACCCAGTACTTC. Translation gives CASSRSGGVNQETQYF. The rearrangement joins TRBV4-1 to TRBJ2-5; 8 nucleotides line up with TRBD2. The trim removed 4 bases at V and 0 bases at J, leaving 7 bases unmatched. Germline loops: CDR1 MGHRA, CDR2 YSYEKL. This CDR3 has 16 amino acids.

The genes are TRBV12-5 and TRBJ1-3; unclear D gene. Trimming took off 7 bases at V and 2 bases at J, with 15 bases between the two ends. Germline V gene sequence: CDR1 LGHNT, CDR2 FRNRAP. The CDR3 has 15 amino acids. CDR3 protein: CASDKGRETGNTIYF. CDR3 in DNA: TGTGCTAGTGATAAGGGTAGGGAGACTGGAAACACCATATATTTT. Looking up the rest from reference TRBV12-5 and TRBJ1-3 gives the full variable domain: DARVTQTPRHKVTEMGQEVTMRCQPILGHNTVFWYRQTMMQGLELLAYFRNRAPLDDSGMPKDRFSAEMPDATLATLKIQPSEPRDSAVYFCASDKGRETGNTIYFGEGSWLTVV.

J is TRBJ1-5 and V is TRBV6-1; D uncertain. Germline CDR1 reads MNHNS; CDR2 reads SASEGT. The CDR3 covers 13 residues. Trimming shortened V by 11 bases and J by 3 bases, and 14 bases separated the two germline ends. Here the CDR3 reads CAGNSQFNQPQHF. The CDR3 region has the DNA TGTGCCGGGAATAGTCAGTTCAATCAGCCCCAGCATTTT.

V usage is TRBV2 and J usage is TRBJ2-7, with 12 bases that match TRBD1. CDR1 is SNHLY and CDR2 is FYNNEI in the germline V gene. V was pared by 5 bases and J by 7 bases, with 9 bases of the junction left unmatched. This CDR3 contains 15 residues. The CDR3: CASSRGQGAGGEQYF. CDR3 in DNA: TGTGCCAGCAGTAGGGGACAGGGGGCTGGGGGAGAGCAGTACTTC. The full variable domain, with the rest looked up from reference TRBV2 and TRBJ2-7, is EPEVTQTPSHQVTQMGQEVILRCVPISNHLYFYWYRQILGQKVEFLVSFYNNEISEKSEIFDDQFSVERPDGSNFTLKIRSTKLEDSAMYFCASSRGQGAGGEQYFGPGTRLTVT.

The V call is TRBV7-3, the J call TRBJ2-3; the match to TRBD2 covers 9 bases. From germline, CDR1 is SGHTA and CDR2 FQGTGA. The CDR3 runs to 14 residues. Unmatched junction bases numbered 1, after V lost 5 bases and J lost 1 base. The CDR3 spells CASSPSGGTDTQYF. CDR3 nucleotide sequence: TGTGCCAGCAGCCCTAGCGGGGGCACAGATACGCAGTATTTT.

The chain employs TRBV7-9 and TRBJ1-1; tentative D call: TRBD1 (6 bases). V lost 4 bases and J lost 8, with 11 bases in between. There are 12 residues in the CDR3. CDR1 is SEHNR and CDR2 is FQNEAQ in the germline V gene (reference sequence). CDR3 amino acids: CASSYLQGEAFF. The CDR3 bases are TGTGCCAGCAGCTATTTACAGGGAGAAGCTTTCTTT.